This TCR beta chain was retrieved from a study of T-cell reconstitution after alpha-beta-depleted transplantation in children. Points on this clonotype: Its antigen is unidentified.

Trimming took 4 bases from V and 5 from J, leaving 13 bases between them. From germline, CDR1 is SGDLS and CDR2 YYNGEE. CDR3 length: 14 residues. Overall study findings and caveats: Some patients owed their high day-60 TCRbeta diversity to surviving recipient T cells and thymic progenitors. Expanded clones from the graft, numbering several hundred, reportedly supplied alpha-beta T cells about two months after transplant. T-cell counts and diversity at one year following transplant were attributed mainly to newly produced T cells.

Using unique molecular identifiers, the investigators prepared the TCRbeta library. TCRdb passed the PCR reads through MiXCR, listing each CDR3 protein once. The repertoire holds about 470,000 distinct CDR3 sequences, with 43% as singletons. The receptor was isolated from a girl aged 2-10 years with aplastic anemia, due to receive a stem cell transplant. The V and J genes are TRBV9 and TRBJ2-1; D remains unclear. Here the sequenced sample was PBMCs, taken before TCRalphabeta/CD19-depleted stem cell transplant. CDR3 amino acids: CASSPSDSNNEQFF. DNA of the CDR3: TGTGCCAGCAGCCCCAGTGATTCGAACAATGAGCAGTTCTTC.